Listed below are T cell receptor beta chains from one sample, sequenced in a study of blood T cell repertoires in COVID-19. Some clones are missing from TCRdb's copy, which holds only in-frame ones; the method was immunoSEQ multiplex PCR. Here the sample spans approximately 300,000 clones, roughly 90% being singletons. Sequencing used peripheral blood. These receptor sequences come from a woman in her forties or fifties with active or convalescent COVID-19. CDR3s include the opening cysteine and the closing phenylalanine or tryptophan.

V: TRBV6-5
CDR3: CASRLSGNTGELFF

V: TRBV30
CDR3: CAWSADSNTGELFF

V: TRBV20-1
CDR3: CSASLSGRGPGNTIYF

V: TRBV3-1/TRBV3-2
CDR3: CASSHRDRGTDTQYF

V: TRBV19
CDR3: CASSRGQLNTEAFF

V: TRBV10-3
CDR3: CAISRGRSLANTGELFF

V: TRBV2
CDR3: CASGYRREGYTF

V: TRBV7-2
CDR3: CASSAPGQIPNNEQFF

V: TRBV15
CDR3: CATSREARGIAQPQHF

V: TRBV6-2/TRBV6-3
CDR3: CASSTRTSGTYEQYF

V: TRBV28
CDR3: CASSFSGMGNGYTF

V: TRBV18
CDR3: CASSPGSRTASTNEKLFF

V: TRBV6-1
CDR3: CASSEKRRLTAYEQYF

V: TRBV13
CDR3: CASSLTGPGGYGYTF

V: TRBV30
CDR3: CAWSTNPARTRGTYNSPLHF

V: TRBV5-6
CDR3: CASSLDRGSYGYTF

V: TRBV6-5
CDR3: CASSPGTGSSPLHF

V: TRBV12-5
CDR3: CASAKTGGHQPQHF

V: TRBV6-2/TRBV6-3
CDR3: CASSWNAGGSEQYF

V: TRBV13
CDR3: CASAVAGGYEQYF

V: TRBV29-1
CDR3: CSVEAALGGYGYTF

V: TRBV19
CDR3: CASSLNLLMTGMNTEAFF

V: TRBV3-1/TRBV3-2
CDR3: CASSQEDRGFEQYF

V: TRBV4-3
CDR3: CASSGLGYNSPLHF

V: TRBV7-9
CDR3: CASSFRTEITDTQYF

V: TRBV5-4
CDR3: CASSLARAGGYEQYF

V: TRBV7-2
CDR3: CASSLGSQTQAFF

V: TRBV19
CDR3: CASSPQGRKNTEAFF

V: TRBV7-9
CDR3: CASSQNRQAEAFF

V: TRBV9
CDR3: CASSMGAVSYGYTF

V: TRBV29-1
CDR3: CSAGTVLNTEAFF

V: TRBV27
CDR3: CASSYRGMNTEAFF

V: TRBV11-2
CDR3: CASSYIDFGNTIYF

V: TRBV9
CDR3: CASSADRGTGGQETQYF

V: TRBV4-2
CDR3: CASSQDSVRDSSYQPQHF

V: TRBV5-1
CDR3: CASSLGGRGETQYF

V: TRBV19
CDR3: CASSQRGGNTMNTEAFF

V: TRBV7-2
CDR3: CASSHEAAPQETQYF

V: TRBV12-3/TRBV12-4
CDR3: CASSLFPNEQFF

V: TRBV4-1
CDR3: CASSRGVFITGPGQLDQPQHF

V: TRBV7-2
CDR3: CASSLGTGVKGLF

V: TRBV7-9
CDR3: CASSNPGGGGYTF

V: TRBV27
CDR3: CASSLRTGSQPQHF

V: TRBV12-3/TRBV12-4
CDR3: CASGPSGRNEQFF

V: TRBV3-1/TRBV3-2
CDR3: CASSYRDSPFTF

V: TRBV30
CDR3: CAWIEPGGHGYTF

V: TRBV18
CDR3: CASSSTREGNGYTF

V: TRBV5-1
CDR3: CASTRQGDYEQYF

V: TRBV7-9
CDR3: CASSLSFYLGDRGSYGYTF

V: TRBV5-1
CDR3: CASSLRGRSSTDTQYF

V: TRBV5-1
CDR3: CASSTVSAGEQFF

V: TRBV23-1
CDR3: CASEIPGGLEKLFF

V: TRBV9
CDR3: CASSFGTSGAKGTGELFF

V: TRBV2
CDR3: CASSGQGYNQPQHF